This T cell receptor beta chain was identified during a study of T cell repertoires in cytomegalovirus infection. Per germline, CDR1 SNHLY and CDR2 FYNNEI. V was cut by 10 bases and J by 0 bases, with 9 bases left in between. CDR3 length: 13 amino acids. TCRdb processed the reads anew with MiXCR; each CDR3 protein has one entry. The table lists about a million distinct CDR3 sequences, 30% to 40% of them singletons. This clonotype was observed a handful of times. What it binds is not known. Here the sequenced sample was cultured CD8+ T cells from PBMCs, taken from culture after CMV antigen stimulation. V and J are TRBV2 and TRBJ2-2; TRBD1 is a possible D gene (5 bases). The TCR sequence derives from a human donor in good health (CMV status not recorded). Some clones in this sample may be carry-over from other donors' samples. CDR3 sequence: CATQGTNTGELFF. Here the CDR3 DNA reads TGTGCCACTCAGGGAACGAACACCGGGGAGCTGTTTTTT. The full variable domain, completed using reference TRBV2 and TRBJ2-2, is EPEVTQTPSHQVTQMGQEVILRCVPISNHLYFYWYRQILGQKVEFLVSFYNNEISEKSEIFDDQFSVERPDGSNFTLKIRSTKLEDSAMYFCATQGTNTGELFFGEGSRLTVL.